Presented here are 18 T cell receptor beta chains from one specimen sequenced in a study of glioma-infiltrating T cells. The iRepertoire nested amplicon-rescue multiplex PCR amplified TCR alpha and beta CDR3s from RNA. Each CDR3 protein gets one entry after TCRdb re-called the multiplex PCR reads with MiXCR. The sample has about 130,000 distinct CDR3 sequences, more than 20% seen once. The sequencing sample was made of glioma tissue, nonneoplastic brain tissue, or PBMCs (not recorded which). Every receptor here comes from a human donor with low-grade glioma or glioblastoma, undergoing nonglioma brain surgery, or in good health (not recorded which).

The chain couples TRBV24-1 to TRBJ2-1, with TRBD2 matching over 8 bases. The CDR3 is made up of 15 amino acids. CDR1 and CDR2 from the germline V gene are KGHDR and SFDVKD. The CDR3 DNA follows: TGTTCCGTATCGGGAGGGGGAAGCTCCTACAATGAGCAGTTCTTC. Its translation: CSVSGGGSSYNEQFF.

This clonotype was counted between two and nine times. The CDR3 DNA follows: TGTGCCAGCAGTCCTCGACAAGCAACTAATGAAAAACTGTTTTTT. It is translated as CASSPRQATNEKLFF. The rearrangement links TRBV2 to TRBJ1-4; D is unclear. Germline-derived CDR1 and CDR2 are SNHLY and FYNNEI. Between the trimmed V and J ends, which lost 5 bases and 0 bases, there was a span of 10 bases. The CDR3 totals 15 residues.

This clonotype occurred a few times. The chain has TRBV7-8 and TRBJ1-2; 9 bases align to TRBD1. Germline-derived CDR1 and CDR2 are SGHVS and FQNEAQ. The CDR3 has 16 amino acids. V lost 4 bases to trimming and J lost 0 bases; unmatched junction nucleotides: 6. CDR3: CASSSWTGESNYGYTF. The CDR3 DNA follows: TGTGCCAGCAGCTCTTGGACAGGGGAGTCTAACTATGGCTACACCTTC. The whole variable domain, filled in from reference TRBV7-8 and TRBJ1-2, reads GAGVSQSPRYKVAKRGQDVALRCDPISGHVSLFWYQQALGQGPEFLTYFQNEAQLDKSGLPSDRFFAERPEGSVSTLKIQRTQQEDSAVYLCASSSWTGESNYGYTFGSGTRLTVV.

This clonotype was counted a few times. The chain has TRBV27 and TRBJ2-3; 8 bases map to TRBD1. The CDR3 runs 13 residues. V shed 7 bases, J shed 5 bases, and the junction held 5 bases outside the gene matches. The germline V gene encodes CDR1 MNHEY and CDR2 SMNVEV (reference sequence). The CDR3 DNA reads as TGTGCCAGCACCAGACAGGGGATAGATACGCAGTATTTT. Translated: CASTRQGIDTQYF.

At least ten counts were recorded for this clonotype. V and J are TRBV27 and TRBJ2-2; D may be TRBD1 (6 bases). There are 15 residues in the CDR3. The V and J ends lost 5 bases and 3 bases respectively, with 13 bases between them. Germline loops: CDR1 MNHEY, CDR2 SMNVEV (reference sequence). The CDR3 spells CASSDRDNHTGELFF. CDR3 coding DNA: TGTGCCAGCAGTGACCGGGACAACCACACCGGGGAGCTGTTTTTT.

By share, this clonotype counts as medium-sized. V usage is TRBV20-1 and J usage is TRBJ1-1, with a possible D match to TRBD1 (6 bases). The CDR3 has 13 residues. The germline V gene has CDR1 DFQATT and CDR2 SNEGSKA (reference sequence). Trimming cost V 0 bases and J 7 bases, with 12 bases left between them. The CDR3 is CSARDLQGIEAFF. In DNA form, the CDR3 reads TGCAGTGCTAGAGACCTACAGGGTATTGAAGCTTTCTTT.

In its sample, this clonotype was seen a few times. The genes are TRBV14 and TRBJ1-2; 11 bases fit TRBD1. V dropped 0 bases and J dropped 10; count of bases not matched to a gene: 4. Per the germline V gene, CDR1 is SGHDN and CDR2 is FVKESK. The CDR3 is 14 residues long. The chain's CDR3 is CASSQDPGQGVYTF. The CDR3 region has the DNA TGTGCCAGCAGCCAAGACCCGGGACAGGGGGTCTACACCTTC.

The sample holds many counts of this clonotype. The V call is TRBV7-9, the J call TRBJ1-5, with a weak D call TRBD1 (5 bases). CDR1 and CDR2 (germline): SEHNR, FQNEAQ (reference sequence). The CDR3 runs 15 residues. Trimming stripped 1 base from V and 5 bases from J, with 12 bases between. The CDR3 DNA follows: TGTGCCAGCAGCTTAGGGGACTCCGCGTATCAGCCCCAGCATTTT. Its protein is CASSLGDSAYQPQHF.

At least ten counts were recorded for this clonotype. This chain uses TRBV24-1 with TRBJ1-1; 7 nucleotides line up with TRBD1. J was trimmed by 9 bases and V by 4 bases; bases with no gene match: 4. Germline V gene data show CDR1 as KGHDR and CDR2 as SFDVKD. CDR3 length: 12 amino acids. The CDR3 DNA reads as TGTGCCACCAGTGAATGGACAGGAAAAGCTTTCTTT. Its protein is CATSEWTGKAFF.

For this clonotype: The germline gene is not matched at one end of the junction; a read error may be the cause. V gene TRBV12-3 or TRBV12-4 combines with J gene TRBJ1-4; TRBD1 matches 9 bases. The CDR3 runs 15 residues. CDR3 sequence reads: CASILMTGGSEKLFF. As DNA, the CDR3 is TGTGCCAGCATTTTAATGACAGGGGGAAGTGAAAAACTGTTTTTT.

The chain carries TRBV7-9 and TRBJ1-2, with D perhaps matching TRBD1 (6 bases). The CDR3 is 13 residues long. Germline V lookup: CDR1 SEHNR, CDR2 FQNEAQ (reference sequence). V lost 3 bases and J lost 4, with 9 bases in between. In DNA, the CDR3 is TGTGCCAGCAGCTTTTCGGACAGCTATGGCTACACCTTC. The encoded protein is CASSFSDSYGYTF.

This clonotype has more than one count but fewer than ten. The V call is TRBV7-9, the J call TRBJ2-1, with 15 bases that match TRBD2. With 4 bases clipped from V and 1 base from J, the junction kept 5 bases outside the gene matches. Per germline, CDR1 SEHNR and CDR2 FQNEAQ (reference sequence). The CDR3 length is 18 residues. The CDR3 loop reads CASSSSGTSGGSYNEQFF. CDR3 nucleotide sequence: TGTGCCAGCAGCTCCTCCGGGACTAGCGGGGGGTCCTACAATGAGCAGTTCTTC.

Turning to this clonotype: A single base separates this from a much larger clone, so it may be a read error. The CDR3, as DNA: TGTGCCACCAGCATACTAGCGGGGGCGGGGAATGAGCAGTTCTTC. It yields the protein CATSILAGAGNEQFF. The rearrangement joins TRBV24-1 to TRBJ2-1; TRBD2 matches at 11 bases. Germline CDR1 KGHDR, CDR2 SFDVKD. The CDR3 sequence is 15 residues long. The junction had 8 bases not matched to a gene; V was cut back by 7 bases and J by 7 bases.

There are a few counts of this clonotype. The rearrangement links TRBV7-9 to TRBJ2-5; D remains ambiguous. V was clipped by 2 bases and J by 4 bases, with 11 bases between them. This CDR3 has 14 amino acids. Per germline, CDR1 SEHNR and CDR2 FQNEAQ (reference sequence). The CDR3 spells CASSLMGSSETQYF. The CDR3 region has the DNA TGTGCCAGCAGCTTAATGGGATCATCAGAGACCCAGTACTTC.

The rearrangement links TRBV6-4 to TRBJ1-1; 7 bases agree with TRBD1. Germline values: CDR1 MRHNA, CDR2 SNTAGT. The V gene end was trimmed by 6 bases and the J gene end by 5 bases; junction bases not matched to a gene: 9. The CDR3 is 14 residues long. CDR3 loop: CASSTDRASTEAFF. In DNA, the CDR3 is TGTGCCAGCAGCACCGACAGGGCAAGTACTGAAGCTTTCTTT.

The rearrangement joins TRBV4-2 to TRBJ2-3, with TRBD2 as a possible D gene (6 bases). Trimming pared 4 bases from V and 11 bases from J, leaving 13 bases between. The germline V gene encodes CDR1 LGHNA and CDR2 YNFKEQ. The CDR3 is made up of 12 amino acids. The CDR3 sequence: CASSPPGLGQYF. The CDR3 DNA sequence: TGTGCCAGCAGCCCCCCGGGACTTGGGCAGTATTTT.

This clonotype has only a few counts. The chain's CDR3 is CASSQGSGNGYTF. CDR3 bases: TGTGCCAGCAGCCAAGGTTCAGGGAATGGCTACACCTTC. The genes are TRBV3-1 and TRBJ1-2; a weak D match, TRBD1 (5 bases). The germline V gene has CDR1 LGHDT and CDR2 YNNKEL (reference sequence). V was clipped by 1 base and J by 6 bases, with 9 bases between them. This CDR3 contains 13 residues.

This clonotype was observed once. The chain carries TRBV27 and TRBJ1-6; no firm D call. The CDR3 contains 15 residues. Germline V gene data show CDR1 as MNHEY and CDR2 as SMNVEV (reference sequence). Trimming took off 0 bases at V and 7 bases at J, with 10 bases between the two ends. In nucleotides, the CDR3 is TGTGCCAGCAGTTTATCGTCGGGGAACAATTCACCCCTCCACTTT. This encodes CASSLSSGNNSPLHF.